This T cell receptor beta chain was captured in a study of tumour-infiltrating T cells in Burkitt lymphoma. V was pared by 6 bases and J by 4 bases, with 9 bases between. The length of the CDR3 is 11 residues. CDR1 and CDR2 from the germline V gene are DFQATT and SNEGSKA (reference sequence). TCRdb's copy holds only in-frame clones and misses some; the assay was immunoSEQ multiplex PCR. The sample records approximately 46,000 clones, less than 35% being singletons. The TCR sequence derives from a human donor with Burkitt lymphoma. Sequencing was performed on tumor tissue. The rearrangement joins TRBV20-1 to TRBJ2-5, with D unresolved. The CDR3 bases are TGCAGTGCCGCTGGGGTAGAGACCCAGTACTTC. It encodes CSAAGVETQYF.